Listed here are 28 T cell receptor beta chains from one sample, sequenced in a study of T cell repertoires in cytomegalovirus infection. A single record per CDR3 protein comes from TCRdb applying MiXCR to the reads. The sample has over 450,000 distinct CDR3 sequences, approximately 10% seen once. The sequenced sample consisted of PBMCs. The receptors derive from a human donor in good health (CMV status not recorded). Some clones in this sample may be carry-over from other donors' samples.

This clonotype was detected ten times or more. V gene TRBV11-2 combines with J gene TRBJ2-7; D may be TRBD1 (5 bases). The CDR3 has 14 residues. Looked up from germline, CDR1 is SGHAT and CDR2 is FQNNGV. With 5 bases removed from V and 3 bases from J, the gap between germline ends came to 14 bases. In nucleotides, the CDR3 is TGTGCCAGCAGCCCAATCCAGGGATACTACGAGCAGTACTTC. Its protein product is CASSPIQGYYEQYF.

The CDR3 reads CAWAGDRVDTEAFF. CDR3 DNA: TGTGCCTGGGCTGGGGACAGGGTTGACACTGAAGCTTTCTTT. This chain uses TRBV30 with TRBJ1-1; 9 bases are a match to TRBD1. V shed 5 bases and J 3 bases; nucleotides not matched to a gene: 7. Germline V gene sequence: CDR1 GTSNPN, CDR2 SVGIG (reference sequence). This CDR3 is 14 amino acids long. The full variable domain, completed using reference TRBV30 and TRBJ1-1, is SQTIHQWPATLVQPVGSPLSLECTVEGTSNPNLYWYRQAAGRGLQLLFYSVGIGQISSEVPQNLSASRPQDRQFILSSKKLLLSDSGFYLCAWAGDRVDTEAFFGQGTRLTVV.

In its sample, this clonotype was seen many times. The chain is built from TRBV7-8 and TRBJ1-1, with D hard to call. CDR1 and CDR2 from the germline V gene are SGHVS and FQNEAQ. The CDR3 is made up of 13 amino acids. V was cut by 0 bases and J by 1 base, with 3 bases left in between. The CDR3 DNA reads TGTGCCAGCAGCTTAGCACCGAACACTGAAGCTTTCTTT. Translating gives CASSLAPNTEAFF. Full variable domain (remainder filled in from reference TRBV7-8 and TRBJ1-1): GAGVSQSPRYKVAKRGQDVALRCDPISGHVSLFWYQQALGQGPEFLTYFQNEAQLDKSGLPSDRFFAERPEGSVSTLKIQRTQQEDSAVYLCASSLAPNTEAFFGQGTRLTVV.

This clonotype was seen many times. This chain connects TRBV6-6 to TRBJ2-7; D is perhaps TRBD2 (5 bases). Germline V gives CDR1 MNHNY, CDR2 SVGAGI (reference sequence). This CDR3 comprises 15 residues. The V end was cut by 0 bases, the J end by 4 bases, with 13 bases between. CDR3 protein: CASSYSPGSSYEQYF. The CDR3 DNA reads TGTGCCAGCAGTTACTCCCCGGGGTCGTCGTACGAGCAGTACTTC.

The table lists this clonotype with a few counts. V usage is TRBV7-3 and J usage is TRBJ2-6; 14 bases line up with TRBD2. The CDR3 spans 19 residues. Germline-derived CDR1 and CDR2 are SGHTA and FQGTGA. V shed 4 bases, J shed 2 bases, and the junction held 7 bases outside the gene matches. CDR3 coding DNA: TGTGCCAGCAGCTCCCGGACTAGCGGGGGGCGAACTGGGGCCAACGTCCTGACTTTC. The encoded protein is CASSSRTSGGRTGANVLTF.

This clonotype has a count of ten or more. The V gene is TRBV6-5, the J gene TRBJ1-1; no reliable D call. The CDR3 consists of 14 residues. Between the trimmed V and J ends, which lost 2 bases and 4 bases, there was a span of 11 bases. CDR1 MNHEY and CDR2 SVGAGI come from the germline V gene. The CDR3 is CASSYPAGGTEAFF. The CDR3 DNA reads TGTGCCAGCAGTTACCCGGCAGGAGGCACTGAAGCTTTCTTT.

In its sample, this clonotype was seen many times. This chain uses TRBV28 with TRBJ2-2, with D perhaps assigned TRBD1 or TRBD2 (5 bases each). The CDR3 has 15 amino acids. Germline CDR1 MDHEN, CDR2 SYDVKM. The V and J ends lost 6 bases and 11 bases respectively, with 22 bases between them. CDR3 region: CASRGPGPDVGELFF. DNA for the CDR3: TGTGCCAGCAGGGGACCGGGACCCGATGTCGGAGAGCTGTTTTTT.

This clonotype was found a few times. CDR3: CAWSVGMGTEQFF. As DNA, the CDR3 is TGTGCCTGGAGTGTAGGAATGGGGACTGAGCAGTTCTTC. The chain is built from TRBV30 and TRBJ2-1; D assignment may be TRBD1 or TRBD2 (5 bases each). V was cut by 0 bases and J by 9 bases, with 12 bases left in between. The CDR3 length is 13 residues. Per germline, CDR1 GTSNPN and CDR2 SVGIG (reference sequence). The whole variable domain, remainder taken from reference TRBV30 and TRBJ2-1, is SQTIHQWPATLVQPVGSPLSLECTVEGTSNPNLYWYRQAAGRGLQLLFYSVGIGQISSEVPQNLSASRPQDRQFILSSKKLLLSDSGFYLCAWSVGMGTEQFFGPGTRLTVL.

This clonotype occurred many times. V is TRBV12-3 or TRBV12-4 and J is TRBJ1-1, with D possibly being TRBD1 (6 bases). V lost 6 bases and J lost 1, with 15 bases in between. This CDR3 comprises 15 residues. CDR3 sequence (DNA): TGTGCCAGCAGCCGTCAGACAGGACCGAACACTGAAGCTTTCTTT. This gives the protein CASSRQTGPNTEAFF.

For this clonotype: A much more abundant neighbour one base away suggests this may be a read error. The genes are TRBV28 and TRBJ1-5; possible D gene TRBD1, 5 bases. The CDR3 consists of 14 residues. The germline V and J ends were trimmed by 2 bases and 3 bases, with 8 bases remaining between them. The germline V gene has CDR1 MDHEN and CDR2 SYDVKM. The CDR3 coding sequence is TGTGCCAGCAGTTTAGCAGGGCCCAATCAGCCCCAGCATTTT. Translation gives CASSLAGPNQPQHF. Drawing the rest from reference TRBV28 and TRBJ1-5, the complete variable domain is DVKVTQSSRYLVKRTGEKVFLECVQDMDHENMFWYRQDPGLGLRLIYFSYDVKMKEKGDIPEGYSVSREKKERFSLILESASTNQTSMYLCASSLAGPNQPQHFGDGTRLSIL.

This clonotype was detected ten times or more. This chain connects TRBV11-3 to TRBJ2-7; 8 bases match TRBD2. V shed 2 bases, J shed 5 bases, and the junction held 8 bases outside the gene matches. Germline loops: CDR1 SGHNT, CDR2 YENEEA. This CDR3 spans 15 amino acids. CDR3: CASSLTSGGGDEQYF. The DNA of the CDR3 is TGTGCCAGCAGCTTAACTAGCGGAGGGGGGGACGAGCAGTACTTC.

This clonotype was detected ten times or more. The chain recombines TRBV28 with TRBJ2-7; a possible D gene is TRBD1 (5 bases). V dropped 7 bases and J dropped 0 bases, with 7 bases sitting between them. From germline, CDR1 is MDHEN and CDR2 SYDVKM. The length of the CDR3 is 12 residues. The CDR3 loop is CASIDSSYEQYF. The DNA of the CDR3 is TGTGCCAGCATCGACAGCTCCTACGAGCAGTACTTC.

This clonotype was seen repeatedly, ten times or more. The chain joins TRBV12-3 or TRBV12-4 to TRBJ1-2; tentative D call: TRBD1 (5 bases). The CDR3 consists of 11 residues. V lost 2 bases and J lost 8, with 6 bases in between. The CDR3 nucleotides are TGTGCCAGCAGTTTAAGGGGCGGCTACACCTTC. Amino acids: CASSLRGGYTF.

This clonotype occurred a few times. The chain employs TRBV20-1 and TRBJ2-7; possibly TRBD1 or TRBD2 for D (5 bases each). The CDR3 runs 13 residues. CDR1 and CDR2 (germline): DFQATT, SNEGSKA (reference sequence). Between the trimmed V and J ends, which lost 3 bases and 6 bases, there was a span of 15 bases. This chain's CDR3 is CSARWQGDSEQYF. The CDR3 bases are TGCAGTGCTAGGTGGCAGGGAGACTCCGAGCAGTACTTC.

This clonotype was recorded at least ten times. This chain uses TRBV6-1 with TRBJ1-5, with D perhaps matching TRBD1 (6 bases). Trimming removed 9 bases at V and 5 bases at J, with 11 bases between. In germline, CDR1 is MNHNS, CDR2 SASEGT. The length of the CDR3 is 12 residues. The CDR3 sequence: CASGQLDQPQHF. DNA of the CDR3: TGTGCCAGTGGACAGCTTGATCAGCCCCAGCATTTT.

V usage is TRBV20-1 and J usage is TRBJ2-5; 12 bases are shared with TRBD1. There are 19 residues in the CDR3. V lost 3 bases, J lost 4 bases, and 18 bases stayed unmatched. CDR1 is DFQATT, CDR2 SNEGSKA, per germline (reference sequence). The CDR3 coding sequence is TGCAGTGCTAGCCCTAAATCGGGACAGGGGGCGCCGGCTCGAGAGACCCAGTACTTC. The encoded protein is CSASPKSGQGAPARETQYF.

This clonotype occurred many times. The chain joins TRBV23-1 to TRBJ1-5; no firm D call. TRBV23-1 is an ORF, with its function uncertain. The V end was cut by 5 bases, the J end by 4 bases, with 12 bases between. This CDR3 has 14 residues. CDR3 DNA: TGCGCCAGCAGTAAAACCCACGAAAATCAGCCCCAGCATTTT. This translates into CASSKTHENQPQHF.

This clonotype was seen ten or more times. The chain is built from TRBV7-6 and TRBJ1-1; 9 bases line up with TRBD1. CDR3 length: 13 residues. The junction had 3 bases not matched to a gene; V was cut back by 5 bases and J by 5 bases. The germline V gene has CDR1 SGHVS and CDR2 FNYEAQ. Here the CDR3 reads CASSEQGATEAFF. The DNA of the CDR3 is TGTGCCAGCAGCGAACAGGGGGCTACTGAAGCTTTCTTT.

Concerning this clonotype: A much larger clone differs by one base, so this may be a read error. The chain recombines TRBV6-4 with TRBJ2-1; 7 bases line up with TRBD2. V was clipped by 5 bases and J by 6 bases; unmatched bases: 10. Germline V gene lookup returns CDR1 MRHNA and CDR2 SNTAGT. This CDR3 contains 15 residues. In DNA form, the CDR3 reads TGTGCCAGCAGTTACGGGACTAACCTCGGCAATGAGCAGTTCTTC. Its translation is CASSYGTNLGNEQFF.

In this sample, this clonotype turned up once. V and J are TRBV2 and TRBJ2-1; 9 bases agree with TRBD2. Germline CDR1 SNHLY, CDR2 FYNNEI. The CDR3 is 12 residues long. The J segment lost 9 bases and the V segment lost 5 bases, leaving 2 bases of the junction unmatched. For the CDR3, the DNA is TGTGCCAGCAGTAAGACTAGCGGTGAGCAGTTCTTC. Its protein is CASSKTSGEQFF.

The chain links TRBV28 to TRBJ1-5, with a tentative D call TRBD1 (6 bases). The CDR3 runs 16 residues. The ends were cut back, 2 bases at V and 2 bases at J, with 13 bases in the middle. Looked up from germline, CDR1 is MDHEN and CDR2 is SYDVKM. CDR3 in DNA: TGTGCCAGCAGTTTAAAGGGGGGATATGGCAATCAGCCCCAGCATTTT. This sequence encodes CASSLKGGYGNQPQHF.

The J gene is TRBJ2-3, the V gene TRBV7-6; D call uncertain. The CDR3 has 16 residues. Germline V gene data show CDR1 as SGHVS and CDR2 as FNYEAQ. V was pared by 3 bases and J by 0 bases, with 13 bases between. CDR3 amino acids: CASSFRQSLSTDTQYF. In nucleotides, the CDR3 is TGTGCCAGCAGCTTTAGGCAGTCCTTAAGCACAGATACGCAGTATTTT. Together with reference TRBV7-6 and TRBJ2-3, the CDR3 gives the full variable domain: GAGVSQSPRYKVTKRGQDVALRCDPISGHVSLYWYRQALGQGPEFLTYFNYEAQQDKSGLPNDRFSAERPEGSISTLTIQRTEQRDSAMYRCASSFRQSLSTDTQYFGPGTRLTVL.

In this sample, this clonotype turned up a few times. The J gene is TRBJ2-6, the V gene TRBV19; unclear D gene. Germline CDR1 is LNHDA and CDR2 is SQIVND (reference sequence). The CDR3 covers 15 residues. Trimming shortened V by 3 bases and J by 2 bases, and 8 bases separated the two germline ends. The CDR3 here is CASSISATGANVLTF. CDR3 nucleotides: TGTGCCAGTAGTATCTCAGCGACTGGGGCCAACGTCCTGACTTTC.

This clonotype was counted many times. The chain is built from TRBV28 and TRBJ2-7, with a weak D call TRBD1 (6 bases). V lost 6 bases and J lost 1, with 10 bases in between. This CDR3 region has 13 residues. Germline CDR1 and CDR2: MDHEN and SYDVKM. Here the CDR3 reads CASRRTDSYEQYF. The CDR3 nucleotides read TGTGCCAGCAGGAGGACAGATTCCTACGAGCAGTACTTC.

This clonotype came up many times. The chain carries TRBV7-2 and TRBJ1-6; D gene unclear. The length of the CDR3 is 15 residues. CDR1 is SGHTA and CDR2 is FQGNSA in the germline V gene. V was shortened by 5 bases and J by 5 bases, with 13 bases between the two germline ends. CDR3 region: CASSPRPTNNSPLHF. CDR3 sequence (DNA): TGTGCCAGCAGCCCCCGACCTACTAATAATTCACCCCTCCACTTT.

As regards this clonotype: At one end the junction does not follow the germline gene, possibly because of a read error. The V gene is TRBV7-9, the J gene TRBJ1-4; D is unresolved. The CDR3 has 16 amino acids. Germline CDR1 reads SEHNR; CDR2 reads FQNEAQ (reference sequence). CDR3 in amino acids: CASSFFVSADNEKLFF. The CDR3 nucleotides read TGTGCCAGCAGCTTTTTTGTTTCGGCAGATAATGAGAAACTGTTTTTT.

The table lists this clonotype with many counts. The CDR3 loop reads CASSSLRDRTSYGYTF. The CDR3 DNA follows: TGTGCCAGCAGCTCACTCCGGGACAGGACTTCCTATGGCTACACCTTC. The chain is built from TRBV11-2 and TRBJ1-2, with TRBD1 matching over 8 bases. The V and J ends lost 4 bases and 4 bases, in that order; junction bases with no gene match: 11. CDR3 length equals 16 residues. Per the germline V gene, CDR1 is SGHAT and CDR2 is FQNNGV.

This clonotype was seen ten or more times. The V call is TRBV28, the J call TRBJ2-1; 8 bases match TRBD2. Germline-derived CDR1 and CDR2 are MDHEN and SYDVKM. The CDR3 spans 16 residues. Trimming cost V 1 base and J 6 bases; bases outside gene matches: 8. The CDR3, as DNA: TGTGCCAGCAGTTTATCCCCCCCGGGGGGGGGCAATGAGCAGTTCTTC. Translating gives CASSLSPPGGGNEQFF.